These T cell receptor beta chains were read from a single sample in a study of blood T cell repertoires in COVID-19. Generated by immunoSEQ multiplex PCR, the TCRdb table keeps only in-frame clones and is missing some. The sample shows around 170,000 clones, approximately 88% of them seen only once. Input material: peripheral blood. Receptors originate from a woman under 40 with acute or convalescent COVID-19. Each CDR3 is given with its conserved first and last residue. D genes are given only for firm matches. The size of a clone is reported for some rows only, either as once, few or many, or as a class for expanded clones.

cdr3_aa,cdr3_nt,j_call,v_call,clone_size,d_call
CASSGRLGLGSTDTQYF,TGTGCCAGCAGCGGCCGACTGGGACTGGGTAGCACAGATACGCAGTATTTT,TRBJ2-3,TRBV9,.,.
CASSQAGGGGEKLFF,TGTGCCAGCAGCCAAGCGGGCGGCGGGGGTGAAAAACTGTTTTTT,TRBJ1-4,TRBV4-2,.,.
CASSHKNEQFF,TGTGCCAGCAGCCACAAAAATGAGCAGTTCTTC,TRBJ2-1,TRBV6-6,.,.
CASTQGVEAFF,TGTGCCAGCACCCAGGGGGTAGAAGCTTTCTTT,TRBJ1-1,TRBV6-5,.,TRBD1
CATGQADTDTQYF,TGTGCCACCGGACAGGCCGACACAGATACGCAGTATTTT,TRBJ2-3,TRBV24-1,once,TRBD1
CASSNSGGGQETQYF,TGTGCCAGTTCCAACTCAGGCGGAGGGCAAGAGACCCAGTACTTC,TRBJ2-5,TRBV6-6,.,.
CASRTGTGINSPLHF,TGTGCCAGCAGAACCGGGACAGGGATAAATTCACCCCTCCACTTT,TRBJ1-6,TRBV6-5,.,TRBD1
CASSLIRDEAFF,TGTGCCAGCAGCCTCATCAGGGATGAAGCTTTCTTT,TRBJ1-1,TRBV11-2,few,.
CASSERRDQPQHF,TGTGCCAGCAGTGAACGCAGGGATCAGCCCCAGCATTTT,TRBJ1-5,TRBV2,.,.
CASSLVSSQEQYF,TGTGCCAGCAGCTTGGTGTCATCCCAGGAGCAGTACTTC,TRBJ2-7,TRBV5-4,.,.
CASSSGRSEEQYF,TGTGCCAGCAGCTCCGGGAGGTCTGAGGAGCAGTACTTC,TRBJ2-7,TRBV7-2,.,TRBD2
CASRREWRSPQFF,TGTGCCAGCAGACGGGAGTGGCGGAGTCCTCAGTTCTTC,TRBJ2-1,TRBV28,.,.
CASSNGGGYTF,TGTGCCAGCAGTAACGGGGGTGGCTACACCTTC,TRBJ1-2,TRBV28,.,.
CSAKSGGNTEAFF,TGCAGCGCCAAAAGCGGGGGTAACACTGAAGCTTTCTTT,TRBJ1-1,TRBV29-1,many,.
CASSFSGATYTEAFF,TGTGCCAGCAGCTTTTCAGGTGCTACGTACACTGAAGCTTTCTTT,TRBJ1-1,TRBV11-3,.,.
CASSLGQRPGDTQYF,TGCGCCAGCAGCTTGGGTCAGCGGCCAGGAGATACGCAGTATTTT,TRBJ2-3,TRBV5-1,.,.
CASSVATSGETQYF,TGTGCCAGCAGCGTAGCTACAAGCGGGGAGACCCAGTACTTC,TRBJ2-5,TRBV9,.,.
CAWSGGRGRSPLHF,TGTGCCTGGAGTGGTGGAAGGGGTCGGTCACCCCTCCACTTT,TRBJ1-6,TRBV30,.,.
CATSRALGQGRNNEQFF,TGTGCCACCAGCAGAGCCCTCGGACAGGGACGTAACAATGAGCAGTTCTTC,TRBJ2-1,TRBV15,.,TRBD1
CASGLRSYWSYEQYF,TGTGCCAGCGGGCTCAGGTCATACTGGTCCTACGAGCAGTACTTC,TRBJ2-7,TRBV6-6,.,.
CASSFNAGQKNEQFF,TGCGCCAGCAGCTTTAACGCCGGACAGAAGAATGAGCAGTTCTTC,TRBJ2-1,TRBV5-1,.,.
CASKTGFPETQYF,TGTGCCAGCAAAACAGGGTTCCCGGAGACCCAGTACTTC,TRBJ2-5,TRBV12-1,.,.
CASTRQGEFTGELFF,TGTGCCAGCACCCGACAGGGTGAGTTCACCGGGGAGCTGTTTTTT,TRBJ2-2,TRBV6-5,.,TRBD1
CASSPGQHTEAFF,TGTGCCAGCTCACCGGGACAGCACACTGAAGCTTTCTTT,TRBJ1-1,TRBV18,.,TRBD1
CASSSWTSGRWGTDTQYF,TGTGCCAGCAGTTCTTGGACTAGCGGGAGATGGGGCACAGATACGCAGTATTTT,TRBJ2-3,TRBV27,.,TRBD2
CASSLRGLNSPLHF,TGTGCCAGCAGCTTGAGGGGCCTTAATTCACCCCTCCACTTT,TRBJ1-6,TRBV5-4,few,.
CASSLTTSIFSSYNEQFF,TGCGCCAGCAGCTTGACCACGAGTATTTTTAGCTCCTACAATGAGCAGTTCTTC,TRBJ2-1,TRBV5-1,.,.
CASSPQGQLYQPQHF,TGTGCCAGCTCACCACAGGGACAGTTGTATCAGCCCCAGCATTTT,TRBJ1-5,TRBV18,.,TRBD1
CASSSGGRSADTQYF,TGTGCCAGCAGTTCTGGCGGGAGAAGTGCAGATACGCAGTATTTT,TRBJ2-3,TRBV27,.,TRBD2
CATSGGLETNTQYF,TGTGCCACCAGCGGGGGACTTGAAACGAATACGCAGTATTTT,TRBJ2-3,TRBV15,.,.
CASSLLQGGRIEQYF,TGTGCCAGCAGCTTGCTACAAGGCGGGAGAATCGAGCAGTACTTC,TRBJ2-7,TRBV5-6,once,TRBD2
CASSYSGTRSYGYTF,TGTGCCAGCAGTTACTCGGGCACCCGAAGCTATGGCTACACCTTC,TRBJ1-2,TRBV6-5,.,.
CASSRRTSSSYNEQFF,TGTGCCAGCAGCCGCCGAACTAGCAGCTCCTACAATGAGCAGTTCTTC,TRBJ2-1,TRBV3-1/TRBV3-2,once,.
CASSLDPGLPSGYTF,TGCGCCAGCAGCTTGGACCCGGGACTCCCGTCCGGCTACACCTTC,TRBJ1-2,TRBV5-1,.,.
CASILRFGETQYF,TGTGCCAGCATTCTCAGGTTTGGGGAGACCCAGTACTTC,TRBJ2-5,TRBV28,once,.
CASSQNGRLVDYGYTF,TGTGCCAGCAGCCAAAACGGGAGGCTTGTGGACTATGGCTACACCTTC,TRBJ1-2,TRBV11-2,.,.
CASSLVAGQPREKLFF,TGTGCCAGCAGCTTAGTGGCGGGCCAGCCGAGAGAAAAACTGTTTTTT,TRBJ1-4,TRBV11-2,.,.
CASSGSSAKGGSYNEQFF,TGTGCCAGCAGTGGATCTAGCGCTAAAGGCGGCTCCTACAATGAGCAGTTCTTC,TRBJ2-1,TRBV2,.,.
CASSQDARGTDTQYF,TGTGCCAGCAGCCAAGACGCTCGAGGCACAGATACGCAGTATTTT,TRBJ2-3,TRBV3-1/TRBV3-2,.,.
CASSATTGTTLQYF,TGTGCCAGCAGTGCTACTACAGGTACAACTCTTCAGTACTTC,TRBJ2-7,TRBV2,once,.
CASSWGRPLSYEQYF,TGTGCCAGCAGCTGGGGGCGTCCGCTCTCCTACGAGCAGTACTTC,TRBJ2-7,TRBV2,.,.
CSVLSGRAETQYF,TGCAGCGTCCTTAGCGGGAGGGCAGAGACCCAGTACTTC,TRBJ2-5,TRBV29-1,.,TRBD2
CASSESIGPSAFF,TGCGCCAGCAGTGAGTCGATCGGTCCTTCAGCTTTCTTT,TRBJ1-1,TRBV10-1,few,.
CASGVGDTGELFF,TGTGCCAGCGGGGTGGGAGACACCGGGGAGCTGTTTTTT,TRBJ2-2,TRBV4-2,.,.
CASSLRGTGSGYGYTF,TGTGCCAGCAGTTTACGCGGCACGGGTAGTGGGTATGGCTACACCTTC,TRBJ1-2,TRBV27,once,.
CASSPGGWPQHF,TGTGCCAGCAGCCCAGGAGGCTGGCCCCAGCATTTT,TRBJ1-5,TRBV3-1/TRBV3-2,.,.
CASSLGGLAGFNEQFF,TGCGCCAGCAGCTTGGGCGGACTAGCGGGCTTCAATGAGCAGTTCTTC,TRBJ2-1,TRBV5-1,.,TRBD2
CASSEGLAEYNEQFF,TGTGCCAGCAGTGAGGGACTAGCTGAATACAATGAGCAGTTCTTC,TRBJ2-1,TRBV6-1,.,TRBD2
CASSLVGGDNTGELFF,TGTGCCAGCAGTTTGGTAGGCGGGGATAACACCGGGGAGCTGTTTTTT,TRBJ2-2,TRBV27,.,.
CASSLGQYYEQYF,TGTGCCAGCAGCTTAGGACAGTACTACGAGCAGTACTTC,TRBJ2-7,TRBV7-9,.,.
CATSGTPDTQYF,TGTGCCACCAGTGGAACACCAGATACGCAGTATTTT,TRBJ2-3,TRBV24-1,.,.
CASLPGVADTQYF,TGTGCCAGCTTGCCGGGAGTGGCAGATACGCAGTATTTT,TRBJ2-3,TRBV6-5,.,.
CAWSLLAGGYEQYF,TGTGCCTGGAGTCTATTAGCGGGCGGCTACGAGCAGTACTTC,TRBJ2-7,TRBV30,once,TRBD2
CASSEEIREQYF,TGTGCCAGCAGTGAAGAGATCAGGGAGCAGTACTTC,TRBJ2-7,TRBV6-1,.,.
CASSYGQNYEQYF,TGTGCCAGCAGCTATGGACAGAACTACGAGCAGTACTTC,TRBJ2-7,TRBV12-3/TRBV12-4,few,.
CASWSGNEQFF,TGTGCCAGCTGGAGTGGGAATGAGCAGTTCTTC,TRBJ2-1,TRBV7-9,few,.
CASSLDSGEQDGYTF,TGTGCCAGCAGCTTAGACAGTGGGGAACAGGATGGCTACACCTTC,TRBJ1-2,TRBV7-8,.,.
CSVGGGGAKNIQYF,TGCAGCGTTGGCGGTGGGGGGGCCAAAAACATTCAGTACTTC,TRBJ2-4,TRBV29-1,.,.
CASSRREGHTDTQYF,TGTGCCAGCAGCCGTCGGGAGGGCCACACAGATACGCAGTATTTT,TRBJ2-3,TRBV14,.,TRBD2